This T cell receptor beta chain comes out of a study of cytomegalovirus exposure and HLA in healthy donors (dated by TCRdb to about 2017). For context, the study as a whole: An earlier analysis of 587 of the donors reported approximately 270 Gb of sequence data and around 120 million unique TCR beta sequences from around 200 million T cells. An early release covering roughly 600 HLA-typed donors comprised about 300 gigabases of sequencing data and some 79 million unique TCR sequences. The genetic ancestry cluster associated with self-reported Caucasian donors included about 81% of the roughly 400 genotyped donors. The aim of the study was to test whether cataloging public T cell receptors could identify signatures of past pathogen exposure. The study used immunosequencing to profile the T cell repertoires of around 600 subjects and linked those repertoires to cytomegalovirus serostatus. In addition to the first cohort of approximately 650 subjects, a separate validation cohort of approximately 110 different subjects was used. High-throughput TCR immunosequencing, statistical association of individual TCRs with disease status, and machine learning were combined to predict cytomegalovirus infection status. A later analysis re-analyzed previously published TCR beta repertoires from hundreds of donors and added high-resolution HLA genotyping to study TCR occurrence patterns. In the later analysis, no new phenotypic data were used to find candidate immune exposures; instead, reliance was placed on TCR beta sequences and their occurrence across donors. An earlier analysis of a few hundred of the donors applied high-throughput TCR beta sequencing to assess whether each TCR beta V gene segment acted as functional or pseudogenic. Donor age, sex, ethnicity and CMV serostatus were collected together with the repertoire data. A later genetic analysis used genome-wide SNP genotypes for about 60% of the roughly 700 donors, treating that subset as a discovery cohort. Every discovery cohort repertoire had been produced on one sequencing platform. HLA typing included class I and class II loci at four-digit resolution. Typing coverage differed by locus: A, B, C, DRB1 and DQB1 were typed in about 620-630 donors, DQA1 in approximately 520, DPA1 in 600 to 610, and DPB1 in approximately 450. Four to six DR-DQ haplotypes were handled as single units for association and clustering, since linkage in the cohort was strong. Across under 500 genotyped donors of the cohort, an average of about 250,000 unique TCR beta nucleotide sequences per donor were sequenced, and approximately 19% of those sequences were non-productive. Study-wide conclusions, independent of this receptor: In a later analysis, HLA-associated TCR beta chains showed more clonal expansion and lower generation probabilities than non-associated chains that were equally common. A few of the identified cytomegalovirus-associated TCR beta chains were confirmed in vitro to be specific for cytomegalovirus antigens. Specific HLA alleles were associated with 15,000 to 20,000 TCR beta sequences at a false discovery rate of 0.05 in a later analysis. When HLA alleles, especially DR and DQ, strongly co-occurred, TCR associations were difficult to assign to individual alleles. A later genetic analysis associated a missense DCLRE1C variant with V-gene and J-gene trimming of TCR beta chains, and an independent cohort replicated the association. A further reported finding was that TCR beta sequences accurately predicted the HLA-A and HLA-B alleles for most subjects in the first cohort. The earlier analysis of about 600 of the donors excluded some 15 rarely observed V segments, including chromosome 9 orphons, because counts were too low. HLA typing was unavailable for some donors at each locus, so association tests used only the typed subset. According to a later analysis, TCR association rates differed among HLA loci, with DRB1 alleles showing the most associated TCRs and HLA-C alleles showing the fewest. In a later analysis, several top co-occurrence clusters were reported to appear linked to parvovirus B19, influenza, CMV and Epstein-Barr virus. In a later analysis, most CMV-associated TCR beta chains were found to appear HLA-restricted, with HLA associations seemingly driven largely by CMV exposure. Across donors, most TCR sequences were observed very rarely, whereas some public TCRs were present in many individuals. CMV serostatus was the only immune exposure information available for the cohort. The classifier was reported to diagnose cytomegalovirus status with high specificity and sensitivity in both the original and validation cohorts. The study listed approximately 150 TCR beta chains as associated with cytomegalovirus. Linkage disequilibrium might explain the correlated functional status among segregating V segments, but an unknown experimental factor could not be ruled out. The sequencing pipeline was judged likely to have produced a cluster of highly shared sequence variants as a technical artifact. Roughly uniform sequencing depth across donors was assumed in presence/absence analyses, although this assumption may not hold. The 87-base-pair reads could not distinguish some IMGT-functional V segments, including TRBV6-2 and TRBV6-3, so those segments were excluded. In this cohort, only TCR beta chains were sequenced, and detectable features were limited by the absence of alpha or paired-chain data. A later genetic analysis reported fewer N-insertions in productive TCRs among donors in an Asian-associated ancestry cluster than the roughly 620-donor mean. Broadly in line with IMGT annotations, most TCR beta V segments showed up in productive rearrangements about 87% or about 30% of the time in an earlier analysis of several hundred of the donors. The authors suggested that the approach could potentially be generalized to other disease states and immunological phenotypes.

The cohort comprised 666 healthy bone marrow donors. At the time of sampling, all cohort members were nominally healthy, though unrecorded immune exposures were likely present. CMV serostatus was positive for approximately 300 and negative for about 55% of the roughly 670 cohort members, and was not recorded for this donor. Every donor gave a peripheral blood sample, and the peripheral blood mononuclear cells from that sample were used for TCR beta sequencing. The Qiagen DNeasy Blood Extraction Kit was used to extract genomic DNA from the blood cell samples. Comments on this clone: The antigen it recognizes is unknown. Base qualities are not recorded, but no much larger clone differs from it by a single base.

The library was built by means of the immunoSEQ multiplex PCR assay. A mixture of 60 forward primers for TCR Vbeta segments and 13 reverse primers for TCR Jbeta segments was used in the multiplex PCR. The CDR3 region of rearranged TCR beta genes was amplified from genomic DNA with a multiplex PCR assay. On the Illumina HiSeq System, the amplified TCR beta libraries were sequenced as 87-base-pair reads. Under the source paper's analysis protocol: Across the 500 to 850 repertoires, a later analysis counted around 80 million unique TCR beta chains, about 10 million of which were shared by at least two donors. A nearest-neighbor algorithm error-corrected the raw reads and collapsed the reads into unique sequences, merging closely related sequences to remove PCR and sequencing errors. CDR3 sequences were aligned to IMGT reference sequences to assign V, D and J gene segments. Each retained sequence needed at least a six-nucleotide match to both a V gene segment and a J gene segment. A rearrangement was called productive if the CDR3 had no stop codons and remained in frame with V and J, and every other rearrangement was called non-productive. Following IMGT convention, CDR3 was defined as the stretch from the second conserved V-encoded cysteine up to the conserved J-encoded phenylalanine. The earlier analysis of approximately 590 of the donors excluded any sequence lacking an unambiguous match to a single V gene segment. In an earlier analysis of a few hundred of the donors, a V segment was called functional when productive rearrangements were above 56.7%, and segregating when the standard deviation between donors exceeded 5%. A statistical classification framework was developed to diagnose cytomegalovirus status using the catalog of TCR beta chain sequences. V and J gene assignment, in a later analysis, came from comparing TCR nucleotide sequences with IMGT/GENE-DB human TR gene sequences. Using the TCRdist pipeline, a later analysis assigned CDR3 sequences along with most-parsimonious VDJ recombination scenarios. In a later analysis, each TCR beta chain was defined by its CDR3 amino acid sequence together with its V-gene family, and reads without a unique V-gene family were excluded. In a later analysis, approximately 640 highly shared, low-generation-probability nucleotide sequences were removed to address suspected cross-contamination and a sequencing artifact. In a later analysis, a clonal expansion index was calculated for each public chain from normalized within-repertoire ranks of inferred template counts. Generation probabilities in a later analysis came from a VDJ recombination model fitted to out-of-frame rearrangements, and those results were checked against IGoR. A later analysis scored TCR-TCR, TCR-HLA and TCR-CMV co-occurrence with hypergeometric tests, applying a repertoire-size bias correction to TCR pairs. In a later analysis, false discovery rates were estimated by permuting HLA or CMV assignments 20 times. In a later analysis, co-occurring TCRs were grouped with DBSCAN, and TCRdist sequence similarity was added when clustering was performed within HLA-allele-positive subsets. Co-occurrence clustering excluded repertoires with fewer than 30,000 or more than 120,000 public chains, plus five with anomalous nucleotide sharing. Imported from immuneACCESS, the table was reduced by TCRdb to in-frame sequences with V and J called. These copies leave out some clones; in studies compared against another copy, an unresolved V gene accounts for under half, and the cause of the remainder is not known. For V, J and clone size, that table is used; D and trimming come from the DNA. The sample yields 110,000 to 150,000 clones; approximately 70% were counted once. The ten largest clonotypes hold under 15% of the sample.

The CDR3 spans 13 residues, from the cysteine through the phenylalanine. Of all the DNA, just the CDR3 is kept, 39 bases in frame from base 1. Deletion took 0 bases off V and 6 bases off J, with a span of 9 bases between the germline ends. The germline V gene sets CDR1 to SNHLY and CDR2 to FYNNEI. The rearrangement joined TRBV2 to TRBJ2-7, with the D gene call left open. Material for sequencing was PBMCs. The origin of this receptor is a human donor in good health. DNA sequence: TGTGCCAGCAGTGAAGCCTACCCCCCCGAGCAGTACTTC. Translated, it gives CASSEAYPPEQYF.